These 27 T cell receptor beta chains were sequenced from one sample in a study of T cells in Graves' hyperthyroidism and ophthalmopathy. Amplified TCR beta CDR3 regions came from RNA transcripts. HTBI primers were the set used in a first-round RT-PCR of the TCR CDR3. TCRdb re-derived calls from the multiplex PCR reads in MiXCR, one entry per CDR3 protein. Seen here are hundreds of thousands of distinct CDR3 sequences, about two fifths observed once, and the top ten hold 8.9%. Material: blood. The receptors derive from a man aged 18 to 29 with Graves' hyperthyroidism.

The genes are TRBV29-1 and TRBJ2-7; the D gene could be TRBD1 or TRBD2 (5 bases each). Germline-derived CDR1 and CDR2 are SQVTM and ANQGSEA. This CDR3 spans 13 amino acids. The germline V and J ends were trimmed by 2 bases and 6 bases, with 14 bases remaining between them. In DNA form, the CDR3 reads TGCAGCGTTGAAAGCAGGGCTGCGGGCGAGCAGTACTTC. This codes for CSVESRAAGEQYF.

This clonotype was counted ten times or more. The chain has TRBV10-3 and TRBJ1-1; D is uncertain. The germline V gene encodes CDR1 ENHRY and CDR2 SYGVKD. The ends were cut back, 6 bases at V and 4 bases at J, with 9 bases in the middle. The CDR3 consists of 12 residues. The CDR3 here is CAIRSDGTEAFF. The CDR3 DNA reads TGTGCCATCAGGTCGGATGGCACTGAAGCTTTCTTT.

The rearrangement uses TRBV29-1 and TRBJ1-5; D not resolved. CDR3 length equals 13 residues. Deletions cut 4 bases from V and 2 bases from J, with 9 bases between. The germline V gene encodes CDR1 SQVTM and CDR2 ANQGSEA. CDR3 residues: CSVVLGGNQPQHF. CDR3 nucleotide sequence: TGCAGCGTTGTCCTCGGTGGCAATCAGCCCCAGCATTTT.

This clonotype was found many times. The chain carries TRBV20-1 and TRBJ2-7; 14 bases are a match to TRBD2. V was pared by 4 bases and J by 9 bases, with 5 bases of the junction left unmatched. The germline CDR1 and CDR2 sequences are DFQATT and SNEGSKA (reference sequence). The CDR3 has 13 residues. The CDR3, as DNA: TGCAGTGCTACGACTAGCGGGAGGGCCGTGCAGTACTTC. Protein product: CSATTSGRAVQYF.

The chain joins TRBV24-1 to TRBJ2-2; TRBD1 agrees at 8 bases. The CDR3 is 15 residues long. In germline, CDR1 is KGHDR, CDR2 SFDVKD. The V and J ends lost 7 bases and 4 bases, in that order; junction bases with no gene match: 7. CDR3 bases: TGTGCCACCAGCGTGTTGACAGGGGTCACCGGGGAGCTGTTTTTT. Translating gives CATSVLTGVTGELFF.

V gene TRBV7-2 combines with J gene TRBJ1-2; D gene ambiguous. The CDR3 has 17 amino acids. Germline CDR1 is SGHTA and CDR2 is FQGNSA. V was clipped by 5 bases and J by 0 bases, with 19 bases between them. This CDR3 is CASSPLAGSLPNYGYTF. The CDR3 DNA sequence: TGTGCCAGCAGCCCCCTCGCGGGCAGCCTTCCTAACTATGGCTACACCTTC.

This clonotype was seen at least ten times. This chain uses TRBV2 with TRBJ1-1; 8 bases are shared with TRBD1. Trimming at V came to 4 bases and at J to 7 bases, leaving 5 bases not matched to a gene. CDR1 and CDR2 from the germline V gene are SNHLY and FYNNEI. This CDR3 has 13 amino acids. CDR3 loop: CASSGDRPDEAFF. The CDR3 DNA reads TGTGCCAGCAGTGGGGACAGGCCAGATGAAGCTTTCTTT.

There are a few counts of this clonotype. V gene TRBV5-6 combines with J gene TRBJ1-1; TRBD1 is a possible D gene (5 bases). V was trimmed by 2 bases and J by 0 bases, leaving 11 bases between them. The CDR3 runs to 15 residues. The germline gives CDR1 SGHDT, CDR2 YYEEEE. CDR3 sequence (DNA): TGTGCCAGCAGCTTCGTTCAGGGCGTGAACACTGAAGCTTTCTTT. Protein sequence: CASSFVQGVNTEAFF.

This clonotype has more than one count but fewer than ten. CDR3 in amino acids: CASSLRATDRGRETQYF. The CDR3 nucleotides read TGTGCCAGCAGTTTGAGGGCGACGGACAGGGGTCGGGAGACCCAGTACTTC. V and J are TRBV28 and TRBJ2-5; TRBD1 matches at 9 bases. Germline V gene lookup returns CDR1 MDHEN and CDR2 SYDVKM. This CDR3 comprises 17 residues. Germline trimming cut 3 bases from V and 5 bases from J; bases unmatched to any gene: 13.

This clonotype has ten or more counts. The rearrangement uses TRBV6-5 and TRBJ1-2; TRBD1 agrees at 7 bases. This CDR3 is 14 amino acids long. Germline trimming cut 5 bases from V and 4 bases from J; bases unmatched to any gene: 7. The germline V gene encodes CDR1 MNHEY and CDR2 SVGAGI. CDR3 residues: CASSAQQGLYGYTF. The DNA of the CDR3 is TGTGCCAGCAGTGCCCAACAGGGGCTCTATGGCTACACCTTC.

This clonotype was observed many times. Here the CDR3 reads CAISSGSYEQYF. The CDR3 nucleotides read TGTGCCATCTCTAGCGGGAGTTACGAGCAGTACTTC. The chain is built from TRBV10-3 and TRBJ2-7; 10 bases are a match to TRBD2. The CDR3 is 12 amino acids. J gave up 4 bases and V 8 bases, and 2 bases lay outside the gene matches. Germline CDR1 ENHRY, CDR2 SYGVKD.

This rearrangement joins TRBV28 to TRBJ1-5, with D uncertain. V lost 8 bases to trimming and J lost 4 bases, with 9 bases between them. Germline V gene sequence: CDR1 MDHEN, CDR2 SYDVKM. The CDR3 length is 12 residues. CDR3 in DNA: TGTGCCAGCGAGACTAAAAATCAGCCCCAGCATTTT. This sequence encodes CASETKNQPQHF.

V gene TRBV19 combines with J gene TRBJ1-1; D remains ambiguous. In germline, CDR1 is LNHDA, CDR2 SQIVND (reference sequence). V was cut by 7 bases and J by 6 bases, with 9 bases left in between. The CDR3 length is 11 residues. The CDR3 DNA reads as TGTGCCAGTAACGTCGACTCTGAAGCTTTCTTT. Its protein product is CASNVDSEAFF.

In its sample, this clonotype was seen a few times. The chain employs TRBV11-2 and TRBJ1-1, with D maybe TRBD1 (5 bases). The CDR3 spans 15 residues. CDR1 is SGHAT, CDR2 FQNNGV, per germline. The ends were cut back, 1 base at V and 0 bases at J, with 9 bases in the middle. CDR3 sequence: CASSLGGLLNTEAFF. CDR3 nucleotide sequence: TGTGCCAGCAGCTTAGGGGGACTCCTGAACACTGAAGCTTTCTTT.

The table lists this clonotype with many counts. The chain employs TRBV9 and TRBJ1-1; TRBD1 matches at 9 bases. The V and J ends lost 1 base and 8 bases, in that order; junction bases with no gene match: 3. Germline V lookup: CDR1 SGDLS, CDR2 YYNGEE. This CDR3 spans 13 amino acids. CDR3 nucleotides: TGTGCCAGCAGCGTAATCGGACAGGGGGAAGCTTTCTTT. Its protein is CASSVIGQGEAFF.

The chain uses TRBV7-2 and TRBJ2-2; 8 bases agree with TRBD1. V lost 5 bases, J lost 4 bases, and 9 bases stayed unmatched. From germline, CDR1 is SGHTA and CDR2 FQGNSA. The CDR3 consists of 16 residues. The CDR3 DNA reads TGTGCCAGCAGCCCAGACAGGGGCGGAGGCACCGGGGAGCTGTTTTTT. The encoded protein is CASSPDRGGGTGELFF.

With respect to this clonotype: One junction end disagrees with the germline gene, perhaps due to a read error. The V call is TRBV20-1, the J call TRBJ2-6; 11 bases fit TRBD2. The germline V gene has CDR1 DFQATT and CDR2 SNEGSKA (reference sequence). The CDR3 totals 14 residues. Written as DNA, the CDR3 is TGCAGTGCTAGGGGTAGCGGGAGGGCCTACGTCCTGACTTTC. It codes for CSARGSGRAYVLTF.

This clonotype was recorded a few times. The CDR3 DNA reads as TGTGCCAGCAGCCCCCTACTAGCGGGAGAAGGAGAGACCCAGTACTTC. Encoded protein: CASSPLLAGEGETQYF. The chain combines TRBV7-3 with TRBJ2-5; 11 bases agree with TRBD2. This CDR3 is 16 amino acids long. V gave up 5 bases and J gave up 4 bases; unmatched junction bases: 9. Germline CDR1 SGHTA, CDR2 FQGTGA.

This clonotype was counted between two and nine times. The chain recombines TRBV6-4 with TRBJ1-2; unclear D gene. Germline V gives CDR1 MRHNA, CDR2 SNTAGT. This CDR3 has 14 residues. V was cut by 2 bases and J by 7 bases, with 14 bases left in between. CDR3 DNA sequence: TGTGCCAGCAGTGACGGGTCAGAAGGGAGTGGCTACACCTTC. This codes for CASSDGSEGSGYTF.

This chain links TRBV4-3 with TRBJ1-3; D unresolved. V lost 2 bases to trimming and J lost 5 bases, with 16 bases between them. Germline CDR1 LGHNA, CDR2 YSLEER. This CDR3 has 16 residues. The CDR3 loop reads CASSQLGVGWRNTIYF. CDR3 DNA: TGCGCCAGCAGCCAACTGGGTGTGGGGTGGAGAAACACCATATATTTT.

The V call is TRBV12-3 or TRBV12-4, the J call TRBJ2-7; D uncertain. The CDR3 length is 13 residues. V shed 3 bases and J shed 5 bases, with 11 bases lying between them. CDR3 amino acids: CASSLALGHEQYF. DNA for the CDR3: TGTGCCAGCAGTTTGGCCCTTGGCCACGAGCAGTACTTC.

Comment on this clonotype: A read error may be the cause here, since a much bigger clone is one base away. CDR3 protein: CASSVSGRAHYGYTF. The CDR3 DNA reads TGTGCCAGCAGCGTATCCGGCAGAGCCCACTATGGCTACACCTTC. The chain is built from TRBV9 and TRBJ1-2; D is uncertain. Looked up from germline, CDR1 is SGDLS and CDR2 is YYNGEE. The CDR3 runs 15 residues. V dropped 1 base and J dropped 3 bases, with 13 bases sitting between them.

This clonotype showed up just a few times. The chain joins TRBV2 to TRBJ1-1; no definite D call. Per germline, CDR1 SNHLY and CDR2 FYNNEI. The V end lost 7 bases, the J end lost 0 bases, and 12 bases lay between the germline ends. CDR3 size: 14 residues. CDR3 sequence: CASTPAAMNTEAFF. CDR3 nucleotide sequence: TGTGCCAGCACCCCCGCCGCCATGAACACTGAAGCTTTCTTT.

In this sample, this clonotype turned up a few times. The chain uses TRBV6-5 and TRBJ2-5; D is ambiguous. The CDR3 runs 17 residues. V was pared by 5 bases and J by 3 bases, with 22 bases between. Germline CDR1 MNHEY, CDR2 SVGAGI. The chain's CDR3 is CASSENRQGKSKETQYF. The CDR3 DNA is TGTGCCAGCAGTGAGAACCGACAAGGGAAGTCAAAAGAGACCCAGTACTTC.

To note about this clonotype: It is likely a read error, because the conserved phenylalanine at the end of the CDR3 is missing. No DNA is shown, since the ends of the CDR3 on it are uncertain; the CDR3 is the one TCRdb lists. This chain joins TRBV19 and TRBJ1-4; TRBD1 was called by the table and not checked on the DNA. The germline V gene encodes CDR1 LNHDA and CDR2 SQIVND (reference sequence). The CDR3 comprises 8 residues, both ends counted. The CDR3 protein is CASSPRTG.

The rearrangement uses TRBV15 and TRBJ2-2; 8 nucleotides line up with TRBD2. Looked up from germline, CDR1 is LNHNV and CDR2 is YYDKDF (reference sequence). The CDR3 totals 15 residues. After removal of 5 bases from V and 2 bases from J, the junction contained 4 bases not matched to a gene. This CDR3 reads CATSPGGPNTGELFF. As DNA, the CDR3 is TGTGCCACCAGCCCGGGAGGGCCCAACACCGGGGAGCTGTTTTTT.

This rearrangement joins TRBV19 to TRBJ1-1; D ambiguous. This CDR3 spans 15 amino acids. Per the germline V gene, CDR1 is LNHDA and CDR2 is SQIVND (reference sequence). V was pared by 6 bases and J by 1 base, with 15 bases between. Here the CDR3 DNA reads TGTGCCAGTAGCGACCAACGACTGAGGAACACTGAAGCTTTCTTT. Amino acids: CASSDQRLRNTEAFF. The complete variable domain, with remaining parts taken from reference TRBV19 and TRBJ1-1, reads DGGITQSPKYLFRKEGQNVTLSCEQNLNHDAMYWYRQDPGQGLRLIYYSQIVNDFQKGDIAEGYSVSREKKESFPLTVTSAQKNPTAFYLCASSDQRLRNTEAFFGQGTRLTVV.